The 3 T cell receptor beta chains below come from one sample, sequenced in a study of T cell clonality in common variable immunodeficiency. Using immunoSEQ multiplex PCR, the repertoire was profiled, and TCRdb retains in-frame clones only, with some absent. This repertoire holds about 74,000 clones, and none appear only once. The sample comprised peripheral blood mononuclear cells. All receptors come from a person aged 18 to 75 in good health.

This clone was counted at least ten times. Incomplete CDR3 DNA: TGTGCCAGCAGCATAGGACAGTCCTACGAG. It yields the protein CASSIGQSYE. The whole CDR3 is CASSIGQSYEQYF. The chain links TRBV7-6 to TRBJ2-7; D perhaps matches TRBD1 (6 bases). The CDR3 is cut off 3 residues early in the read; its end comes from the germline J gene. Germline CDR1 and CDR2: SGHVS and FNYEAQ. Trimming left V 5 bases short and J 1 base short, with 9 bases between. CDR3 length equals 13 residues. The entire variable domain, with the rest obtained from reference TRBV7-6 and TRBJ2-7, is as follows: GAGVSQSPRYKVTKRGQDVALRCDPISGHVSLYWYRQALGQGPEFLTYFNYEAQQDKSGLPNDRFSAERPEGSISTLTIQRTEQRDSAMYRCASSIGQSYEQYFGPGTRLTVT.

This clone was found many times. CDR3 region: CSARGNTGYNEQFF. The sequenced CDR3 bases are TGCAGTGCTCGAGGGAATACGGGCTACAATGAG. This chain uses TRBV20-1 with TRBJ2-1; D possibly corresponds to TRBD2 (5 bases). The CDR3 end lies 3 residues beyond the end of the read and is filled in from the germline J gene. CDR3 length: 14 residues. From germline, CDR1 is DFQATT and CDR2 SNEGSKA (reference sequence). V gave up 5 bases and J gave up 3 bases, with 14 bases separating them.

There are many counts of this clone. The read halts 3 residues ahead of the CDR3 end, with the missing end drawn from the germline J gene. The J gene is TRBJ1-2, the V gene TRBV20-1; TRBD1 agrees at 8 bases. This CDR3 has 15 residues. The ends lost 3 bases at V and 2 bases at J; junction bases unmatched: 8. From germline, CDR1 is DFQATT and CDR2 SNEGSKA (reference sequence). CDR3 sequence: CSARPDRGGNYGYTF. The part of the CDR3 DNA that was read is TGCAGTGCTAGGCCAGACAGGGGAGGGAACTATGGC.